The entry below describes one T cell receptor beta chain. Only in-frame clones appear in the TCRdb table, and some are missing; sequencing was by immunoSEQ multiplex PCR. The sample yields more than 150,000 clones, 90% to 95% seen once. The sample originates from a study of T cell responses to AZD1222 COVID-19 vaccine. V was clipped by 7 bases and J by 1 base; unmatched bases: 5. Germline CDR1 reads MDHEN; CDR2 reads SYDVKM. The CDR3 has 14 amino acids. The sample was peripheral blood, taken 28 days after the second AZD1222 dose. The receptor was derived from an adult who received the AZD1222 COVID-19 vaccine. The V and J genes are TRBV28 and TRBJ2-5; 8 bases agree with TRBD2. CDR3 bases: TGTGCCAGCAAGACGGGGGGGGTCCAAGAGACCCAGTACTTC. Translation: CASKTGGVQETQYF.